Each of the 8 T cell receptor beta chains below was sequenced from the same sample in a study of blood T cell repertoires in COVID-19 (dated by TCRdb to the early 2020s). The library was produced with the immunoSEQ multiplex PCR assay. TCRdb carries this immuneACCESS record with in-frame sequences only. Its versions omit some clonotypes, under half of them owing to an unresolved V gene in the studies checked, with the rest unexplained. Recorded for this sample are approximately 440,000 clones; less than 95% of them occurred a single time. Of the sample, about 0.6% falls within the top ten clones. Sequenced sample: PBMCs or T cells enriched from blood (not recorded which). Every receptor here comes from a man aged 18-30 years who had recovered from COVID-19.

The chain employs TRBV11-3 and TRBJ2-3; TRBD2 matches 7 bases. CDR3 length: 15 amino acids. V lost 4 bases to trimming and J lost 6 bases; unmatched junction nucleotides: 10. Germline V gives CDR1 SGHNT, CDR2 YENEEA. CDR3 DNA sequence: TGTGCCAGCAGCTCCGGGGGGTCACGCGAGGATACGCAGTATTTT. It is translated as CASSSGGSREDTQYF.

This chain uses TRBV2 with TRBJ2-7, with D possibly TRBD1 on 6 matching bases. CDR3 size: 14 residues. Germline values: CDR1 SNHLY, CDR2 FYNNEI. V shed 6 bases and J shed 4 bases, with 16 bases lying between them. The CDR3 DNA reads as TGTGCCAGCAGGCTTGGTGGACAGTCTTACGAGCAGTACTTC. As protein: CASRLGGQSYEQYF.

The rearrangement links TRBV9 to TRBJ1-2, with 8 positions matching TRBD1. The V and J ends lost 3 bases and 7 bases, in that order; junction bases with no gene match: 17. CDR1 SGDLS and CDR2 YYNGEE come from the germline V gene. This CDR3 has 17 amino acids. This CDR3 reads CASSASSGGDRLSGYTF. For the CDR3, the DNA is TGTGCCAGCAGCGCCTCATCCGGCGGGGACAGGTTGAGTGGCTACACCTTC.

V is TRBV27 and J is TRBJ1-2, with a weak D call TRBD1 (5 bases). CDR1 is MNHEY, CDR2 SMNVEV, per germline (reference sequence). Between the trimmed V and J ends, which lost 2 bases and 4 bases, there was a span of 8 bases. This CDR3 spans 13 amino acids. The CDR3 spells CASSLGRAYGYTF. The CDR3 DNA follows: TGTGCCAGCAGTTTAGGCAGGGCCTATGGCTACACCTTC.

In its sample, this clone was seen once. The chain carries TRBV24-1 and TRBJ2-7; TRBD1 agrees at 10 bases. V shed 6 bases and J 7 bases; nucleotides not matched to a gene: 11. In germline, CDR1 is KGHDR, CDR2 SFDVKD. The CDR3 contains 15 residues. DNA of the CDR3: TGTGCCACCAGTACGATCGGGGGGACAGGGGTTGAGCAGTACTTC. Protein product: CATSTIGGTGVEQYF.

The chain couples TRBV25-1 to TRBJ1-1; D is undetermined. This CDR3 is built from 14 residues. Germline lookup yields CDR1 MGHDK and CDR2 SYGVNS. Trimming removed 4 bases at V and 2 bases at J, with 11 bases between. As DNA, the CDR3 is TGTGCCAGCAGTGGGAGGTGGGGAAACACTGAAGCTTTCTTT. As protein: CASSGRWGNTEAFF.

The chain couples TRBV5-1 to TRBJ2-2, with 7 positions matching TRBD1. The J segment lost 1 base and the V segment lost 7 bases, leaving 10 bases of the junction unmatched. CDR1 and CDR2 from the germline V gene are SGHRS and YFSETQ. CDR3 length equals 16 residues. CDR3 sequence (DNA): TGCGCCAGCGTCCCAACGGGACAGATGAACACCGGGGAGCTGTTTTTT. Translated, it gives CASVPTGQMNTGELFF.

The table lists this clone with a count of one. The chain has TRBV6-5 and TRBJ2-7; D gene uncertain. V dropped 0 bases and J dropped 7 bases, with 16 bases sitting between them. Germline-derived CDR1 and CDR2 are MNHEY and SVGAGI. This CDR3 is 15 amino acids long. The CDR3 loop reads CASSYSRLNPGEQYF. DNA for the CDR3: TGTGCCAGCAGTTACTCCCGACTCAACCCTGGGGAGCAGTACTTC.